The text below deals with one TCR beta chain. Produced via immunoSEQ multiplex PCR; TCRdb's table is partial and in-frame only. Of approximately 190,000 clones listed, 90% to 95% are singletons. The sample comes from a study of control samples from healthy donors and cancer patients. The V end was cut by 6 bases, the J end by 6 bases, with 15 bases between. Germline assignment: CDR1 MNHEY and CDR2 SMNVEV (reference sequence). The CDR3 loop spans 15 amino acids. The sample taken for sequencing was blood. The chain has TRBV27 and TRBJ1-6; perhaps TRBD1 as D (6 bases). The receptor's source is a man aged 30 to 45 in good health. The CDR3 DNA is TGTGCCAGCAGGCCGGGGGGCCTTTCTAATTCACCCCTCCACTTT. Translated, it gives CASRPGGLSNSPLHF.